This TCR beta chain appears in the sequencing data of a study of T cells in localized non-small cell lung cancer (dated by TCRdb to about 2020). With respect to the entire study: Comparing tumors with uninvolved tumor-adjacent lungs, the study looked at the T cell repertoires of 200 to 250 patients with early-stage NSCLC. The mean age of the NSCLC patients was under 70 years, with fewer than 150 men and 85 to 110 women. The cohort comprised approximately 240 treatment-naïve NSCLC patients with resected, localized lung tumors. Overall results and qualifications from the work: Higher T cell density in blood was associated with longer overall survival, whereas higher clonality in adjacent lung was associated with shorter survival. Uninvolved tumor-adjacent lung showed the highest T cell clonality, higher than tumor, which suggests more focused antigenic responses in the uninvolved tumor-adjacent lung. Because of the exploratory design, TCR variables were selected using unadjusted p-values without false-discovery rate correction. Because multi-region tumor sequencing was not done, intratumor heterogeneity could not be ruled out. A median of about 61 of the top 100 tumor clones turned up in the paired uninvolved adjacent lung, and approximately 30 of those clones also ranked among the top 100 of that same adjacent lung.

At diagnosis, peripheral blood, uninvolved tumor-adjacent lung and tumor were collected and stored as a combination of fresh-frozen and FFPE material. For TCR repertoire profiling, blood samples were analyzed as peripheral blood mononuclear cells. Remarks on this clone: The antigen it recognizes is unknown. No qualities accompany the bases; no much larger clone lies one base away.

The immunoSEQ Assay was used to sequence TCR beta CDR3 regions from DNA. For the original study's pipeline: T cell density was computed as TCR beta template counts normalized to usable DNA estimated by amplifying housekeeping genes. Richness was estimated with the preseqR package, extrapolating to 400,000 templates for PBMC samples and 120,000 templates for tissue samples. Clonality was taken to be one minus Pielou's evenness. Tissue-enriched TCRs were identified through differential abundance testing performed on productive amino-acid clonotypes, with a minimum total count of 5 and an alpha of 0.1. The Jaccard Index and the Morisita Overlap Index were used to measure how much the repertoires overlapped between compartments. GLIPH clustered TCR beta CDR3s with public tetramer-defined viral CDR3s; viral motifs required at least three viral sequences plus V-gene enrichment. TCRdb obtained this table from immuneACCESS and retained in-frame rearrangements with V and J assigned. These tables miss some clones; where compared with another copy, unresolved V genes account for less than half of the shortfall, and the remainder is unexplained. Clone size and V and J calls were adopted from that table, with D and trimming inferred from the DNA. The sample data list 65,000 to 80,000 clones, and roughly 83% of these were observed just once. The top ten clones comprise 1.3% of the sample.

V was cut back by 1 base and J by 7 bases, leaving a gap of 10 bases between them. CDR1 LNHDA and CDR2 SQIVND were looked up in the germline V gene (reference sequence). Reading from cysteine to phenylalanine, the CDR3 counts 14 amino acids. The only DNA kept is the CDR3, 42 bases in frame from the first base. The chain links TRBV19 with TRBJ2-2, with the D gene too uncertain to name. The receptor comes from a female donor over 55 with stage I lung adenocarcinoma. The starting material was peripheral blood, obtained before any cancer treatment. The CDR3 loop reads CASSIVSGSGELFF. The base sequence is TGTGCCAGTAGTATAGTCTCGGGTAGCGGGGAGCTGTTTTTT. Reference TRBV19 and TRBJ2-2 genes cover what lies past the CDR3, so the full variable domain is DGGITQSPKYLFRKEGQNVTLSCEQNLNHDAMYWYRQDPGQGLRLIYYSQIVNDFQKGDIAEGYSVSREKKESFPLTVTSAQKNPTAFYLCASSIVSGSGELFFGEGSRLTVL.